Below are 4 T cell receptor beta chains sequenced from a single sample in a study of blood T cells in healthy people across ages. A sample-barcoded 5' primer and a J-beta primer mix were used in a second PCR of roughly 6 to 11 cycles. MiXCR, applied by TCRdb to the 5' RACE reads, yields one record per CDR3 protein. The sample has about 640,000 distinct CDR3 sequences, roughly 41% seen once; the top ten hold around 32%. Sequenced input: blood. These receptor sequences come from a man older than 75 in good health.

The chain recombines TRBV29-1 with TRBJ2-1; 11 positions agree with TRBD1. The CDR3 length is 14 residues. The V gene's germline CDR1 is SQVTM and CDR2 ANQGSEA. The V gene end was trimmed by 3 bases and the J gene end by 7 bases; junction bases not matched to a gene: 5. Here the CDR3 reads CSVDDGTGGNEQFF. Here the CDR3 DNA reads TGCAGCGTTGACGACGGGACAGGGGGGAATGAGCAGTTCTTC.

V gene TRBV2 combines with J gene TRBJ1-1; D perhaps matches TRBD1 (6 bases). The germline V and J ends were trimmed by 6 bases and 8 bases, with 19 bases remaining between them. The CDR3 is 14 residues long. CDR1 SNHLY and CDR2 FYNNEI come from the germline V gene. The CDR3 DNA is TGTGCCAGCAGCGCCACAGGGACCAGACCCGAAGCTTTCTTT. Amino acid sequence: CASSATGTRPEAFF.

This clonotype was detected a few times. CDR3 sequence (DNA): TGCAGTGCTAGAGCCCTAGCGGGTCTTAACTACAATGAGCAGTTCTTC. As protein: CSARALAGLNYNEQFF. The chain uses TRBV20-1 and TRBJ2-1, with 8 bases fitting TRBD2. CDR3 length equals 16 residues. Trimming at V came to 1 base and at J to 3 bases, leaving 8 bases not matched to a gene. The germline gives CDR1 DFQATT, CDR2 SNEGSKA (reference sequence).

The chain recombines TRBV29-1 with TRBJ1-1; TRBD1 matches at 10 bases. CDR3 size: 15 residues. CDR1 and CDR2 from the germline V gene are SQVTM and ANQGSEA. Trimming cost V 7 bases and J 1 base; bases outside gene matches: 9. CDR3 protein: CSGDRGRSGNTEAFF. CDR3 coding DNA: TGCAGCGGTGACAGGGGGCGGTCGGGGAACACTGAAGCTTTCTTT.